A single sample gave rise to the 18 T cell receptor beta chains below, sequenced in a study of blood T cell repertoires in COVID-19. This table comes from immunoSEQ multiplex PCR, and its TCRdb copy is limited to in-frame clones, with some not included. The repertoire holds about 280,000 clones, with around 88% as singletons. Sequencing was carried out using PBMCs or T cells enriched from blood (not recorded which). The receptors were sampled from a woman in her thirties or forties who had recovered from COVID-19.

The chain uses TRBV19 and TRBJ1-1; the D gene is possibly TRBD1 (6 bases). The V end was cut by 6 bases, the J end by 3 bases, with 11 bases between. The CDR3 consists of 13 residues. CDR1 and CDR2 from the germline V gene are LNHDA and SQIVND (reference sequence). CDR3 loop: CASSSGQYTEAFF. The CDR3 DNA sequence: TGTGCCAGTAGCTCTGGACAGTACACTGAAGCTTTCTTT.

The V call is TRBV4-1, the J call TRBJ2-7; a weak D match, TRBD1 (6 bases). The CDR3 loop spans 14 amino acids. Germline CDR1 is MGHRA and CDR2 is YSYEKL. The V gene lost 0 bases and the J gene lost 6 bases, with 12 bases spanning the gap. The CDR3 here is CASSQEGALAEQYF. The DNA of the CDR3 is TGCGCCAGCAGCCAAGAGGGGGCCCTGGCCGAGCAGTACTTC.

This clone occurred once. The V gene is TRBV7-8, the J gene TRBJ2-1, with D maybe TRBD1 (6 bases). The V gene's germline CDR1 is SGHVS and CDR2 FQNEAQ. With 7 bases removed from V and 4 bases from J, the gap between germline ends came to 29 bases. This CDR3 region has 19 residues. Here the CDR3 DNA reads TGTGCCAGCATCCCCCGCCGGGCAGGGGACCTTTTTTTTTACAATGAGCAGTTCTTC. Translating it yields CASIPRRAGDLFFYNEQFF.

Only one count was recorded for this clone. J is TRBJ1-1 and V is TRBV11-2; D not resolved. CDR3 length: 13 residues. The V end was cut by 5 bases, the J end by 0 bases, with 7 bases between. CDR1 is SGHAT, CDR2 FQNNGV, per germline. CDR3 loop: CASSVTLNTEAFF. CDR3 DNA sequence: TGTGCCAGCAGCGTCACACTGAACACTGAAGCTTTCTTT. The entire variable domain, with the rest obtained from reference TRBV11-2 and TRBJ1-1, is as follows: EAGVAQSPRYKIIEKRQSVAFWCNPISGHATLYWYQQILGQGPKLLIQFQNNGVVDDSQLPKDRFSAERLKGVDSTLKIQPAKLEDSAVYLCASSVTLNTEAFFGQGTRLTVV.

The rearrangement links TRBV11-3 to TRBJ2-7; TRBD2 aligns across 10 bases. Unmatched junction bases numbered 6, after V lost 1 base and J lost 6 bases. Germline V gene lookup returns CDR1 SGHNT and CDR2 YENEEA. The CDR3 is 15 amino acids. CDR3 nucleotides: TGTGCCAGCAGCTTAGCGGCTAGCGGGAGTGGCGAGCAGTACTTC. This gives the protein CASSLAASGSGEQYF.

The V gene is TRBV19, the J gene TRBJ2-4, with a weak D call TRBD2 (6 bases). Germline V gives CDR1 LNHDA, CDR2 SQIVND (reference sequence). This CDR3 spans 18 amino acids. The V end lost 3 bases, the J end lost 0 bases, and 18 bases lay between the germline ends. CDR3 residues: CASSIGWTGDLAKNIQYF. CDR3 sequence (DNA): TGTGCCAGTAGTATCGGTTGGACGGGGGATCTAGCCAAAAACATTCAGTACTTC.

This clone is a singleton in its sample. V usage is TRBV28 and J usage is TRBJ2-7; 11 positions agree with TRBD1. Germline CDR1 MDHEN, CDR2 SYDVKM. The CDR3 is 14 residues long. Trimming took 10 bases from V and 4 from J; bases not matched to a gene: 9. The CDR3 loop is CATGGQGALYEQYF. CDR3 bases: TGTGCCACAGGAGGACAGGGGGCTTTATACGAGCAGTACTTC.

The rearrangement links TRBV27 to TRBJ2-2; a weak D match, TRBD2 (5 bases). The CDR3 consists of 16 residues. Trimming left V 2 bases short and J 4 bases short, with 14 bases between. CDR1 is MNHEY, CDR2 SMNVEV, per germline (reference sequence). The CDR3 region has the DNA TGTGCCAGCAGTTTACGCGTGGGGAGCGGCACCGGGGAGCTGTTTTTT. It codes for CASSLRVGSGTGELFF.

The gene calls are TRBV7-9 and TRBJ1-1; perhaps TRBD1 as D (6 bases). CDR1 and CDR2 from the germline V gene are SEHNR and FQNEAQ (reference sequence). This CDR3 region has 14 residues. Trimming removed 6 bases from V and 5 bases from J, with 16 bases in between. In DNA, the CDR3 is TGTGCCAGCAGGCCCGGGACACCGGGTACTGAAGCTTTCTTT. This gives the protein CASRPGTPGTEAFF.

The chain joins TRBV24-1 to TRBJ2-2, with 10 nucleotides matching TRBD1. Germline lookup yields CDR1 KGHDR and CDR2 SFDVKD. Trimming took 4 bases from V and 3 from J; bases not matched to a gene: 4. This CDR3 region has 16 residues. The CDR3 loop is CATSDDRGRDTGELFF. DNA for the CDR3: TGTGCCACCAGTGACGACAGGGGGCGCGACACCGGGGAGCTGTTTTTT.

A few counts support this clone. The chain is built from TRBV18 and TRBJ2-7; 8 bases match TRBD1. CDR1 and CDR2 (germline): KGHSH, LQKENI. With V trimmed by 4 bases and J by 5 bases, 7 bases remained unmatched. The CDR3 has 14 amino acids. The CDR3 reads CASSRTGYNDEQYF. The CDR3 DNA is TGTGCCAGCTCACGGACAGGGTATAACGACGAGCAGTACTTC.

V is TRBV2 and J is TRBJ2-3; 10 bases map to TRBD2. Trimming removed 5 bases from V and 9 bases from J; junction bases left unmatched: 11. CDR3 length: 15 amino acids. Germline assignment: CDR1 SNHLY and CDR2 FYNNEI. The CDR3 loop is CASSRTSGPPETQYF. CDR3 coding DNA: TGTGCCAGCAGTCGGACTAGCGGCCCCCCTGAGACGCAGTATTTT.

The chain carries TRBV4-3 and TRBJ2-1; 7 positions match TRBD2. Germline V gives CDR1 LGHNA, CDR2 YSLEER. With V trimmed by 0 bases and J by 7 bases, 12 bases remained unmatched. CDR3 length: 17 amino acids. For the CDR3, the DNA is TGCGCCAGCAGCCAAGAAATAGGGGAGGGCCTAGGAAATGAGCAGTTCTTC. The encoded protein is CASSQEIGEGLGNEQFF.

This chain links TRBV7-9 with TRBJ1-2; D is unclear. The CDR3 is 16 residues long. CDR1 is SEHNR and CDR2 is FQNEAQ in the germline V gene (reference sequence). V was pared by 5 bases and J by 4 bases, with 20 bases between. The CDR3 coding sequence is TGTGCCAGCAGCCTGACGGGAGGGCCAGGAGGCTATGGCTACACCTTC. Protein product: CASSLTGGPGGYGYTF.

The chain carries TRBV6-1 and TRBJ2-5, with D possibly matching TRBD2 (6 bases). The V and J ends lost 2 bases and 2 bases respectively, with 9 bases between them. The germline V gene encodes CDR1 MNHNS and CDR2 SASEGT. This CDR3 contains 14 residues. The CDR3 region has the DNA TGTGCCAGCAGTGAAAGCGGGTTACAAGAGACCCAGTACTTC. This encodes CASSESGLQETQYF.

The chain has TRBV7-2 and TRBJ2-5; no reliable D call. V lost 5 bases and J lost 5, with 15 bases in between. Germline V gene lookup returns CDR1 SGHTA and CDR2 FQGNSA. This CDR3 comprises 14 residues. The CDR3 bases are TGTGCCAGCAGCCCGGCCTTGGGCTGGGAGACCCAGTACTTC. This sequence encodes CASSPALGWETQYF.

The chain employs TRBV3-1 (or the pseudogene TRBV3-2) and TRBJ1-2, with TRBD1 as a possible D gene (6 bases). This CDR3 spans 13 amino acids. Germline V gene lookup returns CDR1 LGHDT and CDR2 YNNKEL (reference sequence). V lost 8 bases and J 7 bases, leaving 17 bases between the germline ends. The CDR3 here is CASGKGGIGGYTF. Written as DNA, the CDR3 is TGTGCCAGCGGAAAGGGGGGGATCGGTGGCTACACCTTC.

The rearrangement uses TRBV12-3 or TRBV12-4 and TRBJ2-3; D is undetermined. The CDR3 covers 12 residues. The V end lost 3 bases, the J end lost 6 bases, and 7 bases lay between the germline ends. DNA for the CDR3: TGTGCCAGCAGTTTCCCCTTGGATACGCAGTATTTT. It specifies CASSFPLDTQYF.